The source of this TCR beta chain is a study of blood T cell repertoires in COVID-19. Assay: immunoSEQ multiplex PCR; the TCRdb copy retains only in-frame clones and omits some. The data show about 87,000 clones, 83% seen once. V lost 3 bases to trimming and J lost 7 bases; unmatched junction nucleotides: 7. This CDR3 spans 15 amino acids. The V gene's germline CDR1 is KGHDR and CDR2 SFDVKD. This sequence joins TRBV24-1 and TRBJ1-4, with 7 positions matching TRBD1. Sequencing input: peripheral blood. The receptor's source is a woman aged 55-70 years with acute or convalescent COVID-19. DNA for the CDR3: TGTGCCACCAGTGATCCGCGACAGGGCGGTGAAAAACTGTTTTTT. This gives the protein CATSDPRQGGEKLFF.